These 10 T cell receptor beta chains originate from one sample sequenced in a study of T cells in Graves' hyperthyroidism and ophthalmopathy. Amplification of TCR beta CDR3 regions used RNA as the template. Primed by the HTBI set, a first-round RT-PCR was run on the TCR CDR3. TCRdb re-called the multiplex PCR reads through MiXCR, storing one row per CDR3 protein. The data contain roughly 300,000 distinct CDR3 sequences, around 14% of them seen just once; the ten biggest clones take up about 22%. The sample was blood. These receptors all stem from a woman aged 25-40 years with Graves' hyperthyroidism.

This clonotype came up many times. This sequence joins TRBV28 and TRBJ2-7, with 12 bases matching TRBD2. With V trimmed by 11 bases and J by 4 bases, 6 bases remained unmatched. This CDR3 spans 13 amino acids. CDR1 and CDR2 (germline): MDHEN, SYDVKM. Here the CDR3 DNA reads TGTGCCTCCTCGACTAGCGGGAGATACGAGCAGTACTTC. It translates to CASSTSGRYEQYF.

This clonotype was counted ten times or more. The chain combines TRBV6-1 with TRBJ1-4; no clear D gene. This CDR3 comprises 13 residues. Germline V lookup: CDR1 MNHNS, CDR2 SASEGT. V shed 5 bases and J shed 7 bases, with 11 bases lying between them. CDR3 region: CASSSIRGEKLFF. DNA of the CDR3: TGTGCCAGCAGTTCCATTCGCGGTGAAAAACTGTTTTTT.

J is TRBJ2-1 and V is TRBV6-1; 10 bases match TRBD2. V was pared by 4 bases and J by 1 base, with 4 bases of the junction left unmatched. This CDR3 is 16 amino acids long. Germline V gives CDR1 MNHNS, CDR2 SASEGT. The CDR3 DNA reads TGTGCCAGCAGTGGATCTAGCGGGAGATCCTACAATGAGCAGTTCTTC. This gives the protein CASSGSSGRSYNEQFF.

With regard to this clonotype: Relative to the germline gene, one junction end is altered; a read error may explain this. The chain is built from TRBV7-8 and TRBJ2-5; tentatively, D is TRBD2 (6 bases). The CDR3 length is 16 residues. Per germline, CDR1 SGHVS and CDR2 FQNEAQ. The CDR3 DNA is TGTACCAGCAGCCTTACTTGGGGGGTGATCCAAGAGACCCAGTACTTC. Translated, it gives CTSSLTWGVIQETQYF. The full variable domain, completed using reference TRBV7-8 and TRBJ2-5, is GAGVSQSPRYKVAKRGQDVALRCDPISGHVSLFWYQQALGQGPEFLTYFQNEAQLDKSGLPSDRFFAERPEGSVSTLKIQRTQQEDSAVYLCTSSLTWGVIQETQYFGPGTRLLVL.

The chain carries TRBV5-6 and TRBJ2-7; 9 bases align to TRBD1. V lost 4 bases and J lost 7; bases outside the gene matches: 6. This CDR3 comprises 13 residues. Germline V CDR1 and CDR2: SGHDT, YYEEEE. The CDR3 region is CASSKDRGEEQYF. As DNA, the CDR3 is TGTGCCAGCAGCAAGGACAGGGGTGAGGAGCAGTACTTC.

The chain recombines TRBV19 with TRBJ2-2; 7 nucleotides agree with TRBD2. The germline V gene has CDR1 LNHDA and CDR2 SQIVND (reference sequence). The V gene end was trimmed by 8 bases and the J gene end by 4 bases; junction bases not matched to a gene: 16. The CDR3 has 17 residues. CDR3 nucleotides: TGTGCCAGTCGCCCCCCATGGGCGGGAGTTACCACCGGGGAGCTGTTTTTT. Translating it yields CASRPPWAGVTTGELFF.

This clonotype appeared many times. The chain is built from TRBV6-1 and TRBJ2-3; D may correspond to TRBD1 or TRBD2 (5 bases each). CDR1 and CDR2 from the germline V gene are MNHNS and SASEGT. V dropped 6 bases and J dropped 0 bases, with 13 bases sitting between them. This CDR3 has 15 amino acids. The CDR3 is CASRTGTVSTDTQYF. For the CDR3, the DNA is TGTGCCAGCAGAACCGGGACGGTGAGCACAGATACGCAGTATTTT.

The rearrangement links TRBV7-2 to TRBJ1-6; D gene unclear. Germline CDR1 SGHTA, CDR2 FQGNSA. CDR3 size: 15 residues. The V end lost 1 base, the J end lost 6 bases, and 10 bases lay between the germline ends. For the CDR3, the DNA is TGTGCCAGCAGCTTAGTCGGCAGCCTTAATTCACCCCTCCACTTT. As protein: CASSLVGSLNSPLHF.

The chain combines TRBV11-2 with TRBJ1-2, with D perhaps TRBD1 (6 bases). This CDR3 comprises 13 residues. V lost 6 bases and J 7 bases, leaving 15 bases between the germline ends. The germline V gene encodes CDR1 SGHAT and CDR2 FQNNGV. CDR3 loop: CASSKTGYSGYTF. The CDR3 DNA follows: TGTGCCAGCAGTAAGACAGGTTACTCTGGCTACACCTTC.

This clonotype was seen many times. CDR3 amino acids: CASSEQDWELFF. The CDR3 DNA is TGTGCCAGCAGTGAACAGGACTGGGAGCTGTTTTTT. This rearrangement joins TRBV2 to TRBJ2-2; possibly TRBD2 for D (5 bases). The V gene lost 2 bases and the J gene lost 9 bases, with 7 bases spanning the gap. Per germline, CDR1 SNHLY and CDR2 FYNNEI. The CDR3 contains 12 residues. The full variable domain, rest sourced from reference TRBV2 and TRBJ2-2, is EPEVTQTPSHQVTQMGQEVILRCVPISNHLYFYWYRQILGQKVEFLVSFYNNEISEKSEIFDDQFSVERPDGSNFTLKIRSTKLEDSAMYFCASSEQDWELFFGEGSRLTVL.